This T cell receptor beta chain is drawn from a study of cytomegalovirus exposure and HLA in healthy donors (dated by TCRdb to about 2017). With regard to the full study: An earlier analysis of several hundred of the donors reported about 250 Gb of sequence data and more than 90 million unique TCR beta sequences from roughly 180 million T cells. The number of donors typed differed by locus, with roughly 629-640 for A, B, C, DRB1 and DQB1, over 500 for DQA1, some 570 for DPA1, and around 450 for DPB1. In addition to the first cohort of 666 subjects, a separate validation cohort of 100 to 150 different subjects was used. Among about 410 genotyped donors of the cohort, an average of approximately 200,000 unique TCR beta nucleotide sequences was sequenced per donor, of which approximately 18% were non-productive. An early release covering roughly 640 HLA-typed donors comprised around 300 gigabases of sequencing data and around 80 million unique TCR sequences. To decide whether each TCR beta V gene segment behaved as functional or pseudogenic, an earlier analysis of some 580 of the donors relied on high-throughput TCR beta sequencing. Using immunosequencing, the study profiled T cell repertoires from about 650 subjects and related those repertoires to cytomegalovirus serostatus. High-throughput TCR immunosequencing, statistical association of individual TCRs with disease status, and machine learning were combined to predict cytomegalovirus infection status. Genome-wide SNP genotypes for about 65% of the roughly 700 donors were used in a later genetic analysis, which treated that subset as a discovery cohort. All discovery cohort repertoires had been generated using a single sequencing platform. HLA typing included class I and class II loci at four-digit resolution. The study aimed to test whether cataloging public T cell receptors could reveal signatures of past pathogen exposure. Of the 398 genotyped donors, approximately 81% were placed in the genetic ancestry cluster associated with self-reported Caucasian donors. Because of strong linkage in the cohort, roughly five DR-DQ haplotypes were treated as single units for association and clustering. In a later analysis, previously published TCR beta repertoires from 550 to 750 donors were re-analyzed and high-resolution HLA genotyping was added so that TCR occurrence patterns could be studied. Alongside the repertoire data, information on donor age, sex, ethnicity and CMV serostatus was compiled. In the later analysis, no new phenotypic data were used to find candidate immune exposures; instead, reliance was placed on TCR beta sequences and their occurrence across donors. Broad study findings and their caveats: A cluster of highly shared sequence variants was judged likely to be a technical artifact of the sequencing pipeline. Most CMV-associated TCR beta chains appeared to be HLA-restricted in a later analysis, and the HLA associations seemed to be driven largely by CMV exposure. In a later analysis, several top co-occurrence clusters were reported to appear linked to parvovirus B19, influenza, CMV and Epstein-Barr virus. The classifier was reported to diagnose cytomegalovirus status with high specificity and sensitivity in both the original cohort and the validation cohort. Because HLA typing was missing for some donors at each locus, association tests included only the typed subset. A few of the identified cytomegalovirus-associated TCR beta chains were confirmed in vitro to be specific for cytomegalovirus antigens. Roughly uniform sequencing depth across donors was assumed in presence/absence analyses, although this assumption may not hold. Because counts were too low, 15 to 20 rarely observed V segments, including chromosome 9 orphons, were excluded from the earlier analysis of 587 of the donors. A further reported finding was that TCR beta sequences accurately predicted the HLA-A and HLA-B alleles for most subjects in the first cohort. In an earlier analysis of over 550 of the donors, most TCR beta V segments were observed in productive rearrangements about 87% or about 30% of the time, broadly matching IMGT annotations. Specific HLA alleles were associated with 15,000 to 20,000 TCR beta sequences at a false discovery rate of 0.05 in a later analysis. In this cohort, only TCR beta chains were sequenced, and detectable features were limited by the absence of alpha or paired-chain data. Compared with equally common non-associated chains, HLA-associated TCR beta chains in a later analysis were more clonally expanded and had lower generation probabilities. In a later analysis, TCR association rates were found to vary across HLA loci, with the most associated TCRs seen for DRB1 alleles and the fewest for HLA-C alleles. Immune exposure information for the cohort was limited to CMV serostatus. The authors suggested that the approach could potentially be generalized to other disease states and immunological phenotypes. V-gene and J-gene trimming of TCR beta chains was associated with a missense DCLRE1C variant in a later genetic analysis, and the association was replicated in an independent cohort. In the study, about 150 TCR beta chains were listed as associated with cytomegalovirus. Across donors, most TCR sequences were observed very rarely, whereas some public TCRs were present in many individuals. Some IMGT-functional V segments, including TRBV6-2 and TRBV6-3, could not be distinguished by the 87-base-pair reads and were therefore excluded. According to a later genetic analysis, donors in an Asian-associated ancestry cluster had fewer N-insertions in productive TCRs than the approximately 670-donor mean. Correlated functional status among segregating V segments might be attributable to linkage disequilibrium, but an unknown experimental factor could not be ruled out. Strong co-occurrence of HLA alleles, especially DR and DQ, made assigning TCR associations to individual alleles difficult.

The CDR3, cysteine through phenylalanine, is 15 amino acids long. The DNA shown is the 45-base CDR3, in frame from base 1. For CDR1 and CDR2, the germline V gene lists SGHAT and FQNNGV. The germline V and J ends show losses of 1 base and 8 bases respectively, and no gene match explains 4 bases of the junction. The cohort comprised approximately 700 healthy bone marrow donors. All cohort members were sampled while nominally healthy, although unrecorded immune exposures were likely present. The donor was CMV seronegative and belonged to the group of over 350 seronegative cohort members. A peripheral blood sample was provided by each donor, and peripheral blood mononuclear cells were used for TCR beta sequencing. Genomic DNA extraction from the blood cell samples was performed with the Qiagen DNeasy Blood Extraction Kit. Notes on this clone: The target of this receptor is not known. Nothing much larger sits one base from this clone, and base qualities are not available.

The library was prepared using the immunoSEQ multiplex PCR assay. The multiplex PCR relied on a mix of 60 forward primers for TCR Vbeta segments and 13 reverse primers for TCR Jbeta segments. The CDR3 region of rearranged TCR beta genes was amplified from genomic DNA with a multiplex PCR assay. Amplified TCR beta libraries were sequenced as 87-base-pair reads on the Illumina HiSeq System. In the authors' own workflow: A later analysis counted around 72 million unique TCR beta chains across the 690 or so repertoires, and 9.5 million to 11 million of these chains were shared by at least two donors. A nearest-neighbor algorithm error-corrected the raw reads and collapsed the reads into unique sequences, merging closely related sequences to remove PCR and sequencing errors. V, D and J gene segments were assigned by aligning CDR3 sequences to IMGT reference sequences. For a sequence to be retained, a match of at least six nucleotides to both a V gene segment and a J gene segment was required. Rearrangements were classified as productive when the CDR3 lacked stop codons and remained in frame with V and J, and all other rearrangements were classified as non-productive. CDR3 was defined according to IMGT convention as the region running from the second conserved V-encoded cysteine to the conserved J-encoded phenylalanine. The earlier analysis of some 580 of the donors excluded any sequence lacking an unambiguous match to a single V gene segment. In an earlier analysis of 587 of the donors, a V segment was called functional when productive rearrangements were above 56.7%, and segregating when the standard deviation between donors exceeded 5%. A statistical classification framework was developed to diagnose cytomegalovirus status using the catalog of TCR beta chain sequences. In a later analysis, TCR nucleotide sequences were compared against IMGT/GENE-DB human TR gene sequences so that V and J genes could be assigned. Using the TCRdist pipeline, a later analysis assigned CDR3 sequences along with most-parsimonious VDJ recombination scenarios. A later analysis defined each TCR beta chain by its CDR3 amino acid sequence plus V-gene family, and excluded reads lacking a unique V-gene family. A later analysis removed 592 highly shared, low-generation-probability nucleotide sequences to deal with suspected cross-contamination and a sequencing artifact. For each public chain, a later analysis derived a clonal expansion index from normalized ranks of inferred template counts within each repertoire. In a later analysis, generation probabilities were computed using a VDJ recombination model fitted to out-of-frame rearrangements, and the results were checked against IGoR. In a later analysis, TCR-TCR, TCR-HLA and TCR-CMV co-occurrence was scored with hypergeometric tests, and a repertoire-size bias correction was applied to TCR pairs. To estimate false discovery rates, a later analysis permuted the HLA or CMV assignments 20 times. In a later analysis, co-occurring TCRs were grouped with DBSCAN, and TCRdist sequence similarity was added when clustering was performed within HLA-allele-positive subsets. For co-occurrence clustering, repertoires with fewer than 30,000 or more than 120,000 public chains were excluded, along with five repertoires with anomalous nucleotide sharing. Not all clones reach the TCRdb copy of this immuneACCESS table, which keeps in-frame sequences only. Checked studies attribute under half of the gap to unresolved V genes and leave the rest unexplained. That table is the source of V, J and clone size, and D and trimming were worked out from the DNA. The sample table lists 100,000 to 150,000 clones, around 77% of them with a count of one. Approximately 0.94% of the sample goes to the ten largest clones.

This clonotype was sampled from a woman between 55 and 75 years old in good health and CMV-seronegative. The sequenced sample was PBMCs. The V and J segments used are TRBV11-2 and TRBJ1-3; the central 11 bases match TRBD1. The CDR3 amino acid sequence is: CASSLGGQGAYTIYF. The sequenced DNA is TGTGCCAGCAGCTTAGGTGGACAGGGGGCCTACACCATATATTTT.